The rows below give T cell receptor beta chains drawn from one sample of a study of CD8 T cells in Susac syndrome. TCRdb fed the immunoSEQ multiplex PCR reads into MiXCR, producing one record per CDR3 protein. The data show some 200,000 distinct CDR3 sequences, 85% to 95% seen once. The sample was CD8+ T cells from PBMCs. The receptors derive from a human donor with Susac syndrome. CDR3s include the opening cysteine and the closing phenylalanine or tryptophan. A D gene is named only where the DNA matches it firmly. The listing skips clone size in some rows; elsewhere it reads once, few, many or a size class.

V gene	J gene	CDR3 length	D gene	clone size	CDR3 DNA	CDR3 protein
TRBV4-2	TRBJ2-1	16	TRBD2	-	TGTGCCAGCAGCCAAGATTCCCTAGCGGGAGGGGAAGAGCAGTTCTTC	CASSQDSLAGGEEQFF
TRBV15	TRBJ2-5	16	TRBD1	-	TGTGCCACCAGCAGTGGGACAGCCCACCTCGGGGAGACCCAGTACTTC	CATSSGTAHLGETQYF
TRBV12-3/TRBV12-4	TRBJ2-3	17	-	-	TGTGCCAGCAGTTTGGTGGCGGCCATTACTAGCACAGATACGCAGTATTTT	CASSLVAAITSTDTQYF
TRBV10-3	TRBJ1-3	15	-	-	TGTGCCATCAGTACCGGAGGGGCCAGTGGAAACACCATATATTTT	CAISTGGASGNTIYF
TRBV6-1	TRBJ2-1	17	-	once	TGTGCCAGCAGTGAAAGGCTTGGCTACGCAGACTACAATGAGCAGTTCTTC	CASSERLGYADYNEQFF
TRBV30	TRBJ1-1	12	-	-	TGTGCCTGGAGTGTACCGGGACATATGGCTTTCTTT	CAWSVPGHMAFF
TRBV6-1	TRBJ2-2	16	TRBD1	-	TGTGCCAGCAGTGCCTGGACAGGGGGCGATGGCGGGGAGCTGTTTTTT	CASSAWTGGDGGELFF
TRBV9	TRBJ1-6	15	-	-	TGTGCCAGCAGCGTGAGCGGGAATGATAATTCACCCCTCCACTTT	CASSVSGNDNSPLHF
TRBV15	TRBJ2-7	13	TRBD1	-	TGTGCCACCAGCCGCGACAGGGGCGGGGAGCAGTACTTC	CATSRDRGGEQYF
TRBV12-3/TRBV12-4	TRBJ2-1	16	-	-	TGTGCCAGCAGTTCCCTAGGTTCGGGGAACAGGAATGAGCAGTTCTTC	CASSSLGSGNRNEQFF
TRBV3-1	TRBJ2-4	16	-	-	TGTGCCAGCAGCCCCTCCGAACTAGAATCCAAAAACATTCAGTACTTC	CASSPSELESKNIQYF
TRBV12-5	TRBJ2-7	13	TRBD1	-	TGTGCTAGTGGTTTGTTGACAGGGTACGAGCAGTACTTC	CASGLLTGYEQYF
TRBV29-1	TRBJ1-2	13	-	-	TGCAGCGTTGAAGTCCAGGGAGGCTATGGCTACACCTTC	CSVEVQGGYGYTF
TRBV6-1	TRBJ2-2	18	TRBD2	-	TGTGCCAGCAGTCCCTACGATCTAGCGGGAGGAAGTACCGGGGAGCTGTTTTTT	CASSPYDLAGGSTGELFF
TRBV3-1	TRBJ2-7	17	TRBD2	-	TGTGCCAGCAGCCAAGATTGGGGACTAGCGAAGATCTACGAGCAGTACTTC	CASSQDWGLAKIYEQYF
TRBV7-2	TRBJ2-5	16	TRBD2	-	TGTGCCAGCAGCTTAAGTGTTCGGGGGGGCGTAGAGACCCAGTACTTC	CASSLSVRGGVETQYF
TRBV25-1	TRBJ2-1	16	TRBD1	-	TGTGCCAGCAGTGATTTACGGACAGGGGTTAGCAATGAGCAGTTCTTC	CASSDLRTGVSNEQFF
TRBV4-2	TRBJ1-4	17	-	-	TGTGCCAGCAGCCAAGCAGGGACTGAAACCCCGGGCGAAAAACTGTTTTTT	CASSQAGTETPGEKLFF
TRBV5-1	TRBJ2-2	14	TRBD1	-	TGCGCCAGCAGCTTGGCGACAGGGGAGGAGGAGCTGTTTTTT	CASSLATGEEELFF
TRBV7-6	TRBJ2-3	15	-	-	TGTGCCAGCAGGGGGGACTTTTTATCCACAGATACGCAGTATTTT	CASRGDFLSTDTQYF
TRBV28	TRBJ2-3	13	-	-	TGTGCCAGCAGTGCCGGCCGCAAAGATACGCAGTATTTT	CASSAGRKDTQYF
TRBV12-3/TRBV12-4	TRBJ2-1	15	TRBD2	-	TGTGCCAGCAGCCCGACTAGCGGGGTCTCCAATGAGCAGTTCTTC	CASSPTSGVSNEQFF
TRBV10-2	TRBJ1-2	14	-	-	TGCGCCAGCAGTGAGGTGACGGGAGGTCATGGCTACACCTTC	CASSEVTGGHGYTF
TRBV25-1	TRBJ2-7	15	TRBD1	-	TGTGCCAGCAGGCCCGGACAGGGGGGTTTATACGAGCAGTACTTC	CASRPGQGGLYEQYF
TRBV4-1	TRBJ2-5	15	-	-	TGCGCCAGCAGCCAAGGACCGGAAGACCAAGAGACCCAGTACTTC	CASSQGPEDQETQYF
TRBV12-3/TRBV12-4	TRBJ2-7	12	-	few	TGTGCCAGCAGTTTTGGCTCCTACGAGCAGTACTTC	CASSFGSYEQYF
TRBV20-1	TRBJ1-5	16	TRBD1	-	TGCAGTGCTAGACAAACAGGGGGCGCCTTGAATCAGCCCCAGCATTTT	CSARQTGGALNQPQHF
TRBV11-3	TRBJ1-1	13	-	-	TGTGCCAGCAGCTCCGGGACATACGGTGAAGCTTTCTTT	CASSSGTYGEAFF
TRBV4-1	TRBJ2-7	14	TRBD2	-	TGCGCCAGCAGCCAAGGAGCGGGAGGGCCCGAGCAGTACTTC	CASSQGAGGPEQYF
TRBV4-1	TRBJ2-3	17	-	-	TGCGCCAGCAGCCAGCTTCCCGGGCCTGTACCCGGCGATACGCAGTATTTT	CASSQLPGPVPGDTQYF